The rows below give T cell receptor beta chains drawn from one sample of a study of shared clonotypes between healthy human individuals. The method was immunoSEQ multiplex PCR; TCRdb's version includes in-frame clones alone and lacks a portion of them. The sample has a few million clones, more than 85% seen once. The sample was naive CD4+ T cells from PBMCs. These receptors were obtained from a man aged 18 to 30 in good health. Some clones in this sample may be carry-over from other donors' samples. The CDR3 runs from the conserved cysteine through the conserved F or W. Fields, in order: V gene, J gene, D gene, CDR3 DNA, CDR3 protein. The D gene is left open where the match is weak.

v_call: TRBV28; j_call: TRBJ2-5; d_call: TRBD2; cdr3_nt: TGTGCCAGCGCTGAGCCGGGACTAGCGGGTATACACTTC; cdr3_aa: CASAEPGLAGIHF
v_call: TRBV29-1; j_call: TRBJ2-7; d_call: -; cdr3_nt: TGCAGCGTTGATCAAACCGGGAAAAACTACGAGCAGTACTTC; cdr3_aa: CSVDQTGKNYEQYF
v_call: TRBV27; j_call: TRBJ1-4; d_call: -; cdr3_nt: TGTGCCAGCAGTCCCCGGGTCCCTAATGAAAAACTGTTTTTT; cdr3_aa: CASSPRVPNEKLFF
v_call: TRBV27; j_call: TRBJ2-7; d_call: TRBD1; cdr3_nt: TGTGCCAGCAGTTGGGGACAGCCCATCTACGAGCAGTACTTC; cdr3_aa: CASSWGQPIYEQYF
v_call: TRBV15; j_call: TRBJ2-7; d_call: TRBD2; cdr3_nt: TGTGCCACCAGCAGAGGGCGGGGGGGTCCCTACGAGCAGTACTTC; cdr3_aa: CATSRGRGGPYEQYF
v_call: TRBV7-2; j_call: TRBJ1-3; d_call: -; cdr3_nt: TGTGCCAGCAGCCCAAACAGGGCAGACTCTGGAAACACCATATATTTT; cdr3_aa: CASSPNRADSGNTIYF
v_call: TRBV7-6; j_call: TRBJ1-5; d_call: -; cdr3_nt: TGTGCCAGCAGCTTAGGGATGGGAGGCAATCAGCCCCAGCATTTT; cdr3_aa: CASSLGMGGNQPQHF
v_call: TRBV13; j_call: TRBJ1-5; d_call: -; cdr3_nt: TGTGCCAGCAGCCTCGGACAGTATAATCCCATCTATAGCAATCAGCCCCAGCATTTT; cdr3_aa: CASSLGQYNPIYSNQPQHF
v_call: TRBV6-5; j_call: TRBJ1-1; d_call: -; cdr3_nt: TGTGCCAGCCTCCAACAGGCGATGAACACTGAAGCTTTCTTT; cdr3_aa: CASLQQAMNTEAFF
v_call: TRBV7-9; j_call: TRBJ1-1; d_call: TRBD1; cdr3_nt: TGTGCCAGCAGCTTTACAGGGGGCGTGGGTGCTTTCTTT; cdr3_aa: CASSFTGGVGAFF
v_call: TRBV11-2; j_call: TRBJ2-1; d_call: -; cdr3_nt: TGTGCCAGCAGCTTAGTGGATAGCTCCTACAATGAGCAGTTCTTC; cdr3_aa: CASSLVDSSYNEQFF
v_call: TRBV7-7; j_call: TRBJ2-2; d_call: TRBD2; cdr3_nt: TGTGCCAGCAGCTTAGTGGGAGGGCCAGGTACCGGGGAGCTGTTTTTT; cdr3_aa: CASSLVGGPGTGELFF
v_call: TRBV7-9; j_call: TRBJ2-7; d_call: -; cdr3_nt: TGTGCCAGCAGCTTAGTCGGCAGGGACGCCTACGAGCAGTACTTC; cdr3_aa: CASSLVGRDAYEQYF